This T cell receptor beta chain was recovered during a study of circulating and synovial CD4+ cells in juvenile arthritis. CDR3 size: 14 residues. Germline V gene data show CDR1 as MDHEN and CDR2 as SYDVKM. V was cut by 3 bases and J by 1 base, with 9 bases left in between. Profiling relied on immunoSEQ multiplex PCR, and the TCRdb table lists in-frame clones only, not all of them. The sample has under 40,000 clones, around 93% seen once. With respect to this clone: Its antigen is still unknown.

Overall study results and limits: Diversity here was lower than in bulk blood CD4 cells.

The chain employs TRBV28 and TRBJ1-1; the D is unclear. This clonotype was sampled from a human donor with juvenile idiopathic arthritis. The sample taken for sequencing was CD4+ T cells from blood. The CDR3 sequence: CASSFQVKNTEAFF. CDR3 nucleotide sequence: TGTGCCAGCAGTTTCCAGGTTAAGAACACTGAAGCTTTCTTT.